The 14 T cell receptor beta chains below were found in one sample sequenced in a study of shared T cell receptors in the human thymus. This table comes from immunoSEQ multiplex PCR, and its TCRdb copy is limited to in-frame clones, with some not included. The data hold 450,000 to 650,000 clones, with 75% to 85% observed a single time. In addition, the sample was reused for a study of human thymus T cells.

Sequencing used thymocytes. These receptors were collected from a boy in the first two years of life with a congenital heart defect.

This chain uses TRBV7-2 with TRBJ2-5; D gene ambiguous. Germline V gene lookup returns CDR1 SGHTA and CDR2 FQGNSA. The CDR3 length is 15 residues. Trimming took off 1 base at V and 4 bases at J, with 13 bases between the two ends. The CDR3 sequence: CASSLVSSHRETQYF. The CDR3 DNA follows: TGTGCCAGCAGCTTAGTATCGAGTCACCGAGAGACCCAGTACTTC.

This clone was observed a single time. CDR3 region: CASSKREDTQYF. CDR3 in DNA: TGTGCCAGCAGCAAACGGGAAGATACGCAGTATTTT. The chain combines TRBV21-1 with TRBJ2-3; the table gives TRBD2 as D, unverified against the DNA. TRBV21-1 is marked as a pseudogene. The CDR3 has 12 residues.

This clone has only one observation. The chain combines TRBV5-5 with TRBJ1-5; D is perhaps TRBD1 (5 bases). This CDR3 is 15 amino acids long. V dropped 1 base and J dropped 0 bases, with 8 bases sitting between them. The germline V gene encodes CDR1 SGHKS and CDR2 YYEKEE (reference sequence). CDR3 nucleotides: TGTGCCAGCAGCTTGACAGGATATAGCAATCAGCCCCAGCATTTT. Encoded protein: CASSLTGYSNQPQHF.

The chain employs TRBV11-2 and TRBJ2-1; 9 bases are a match to TRBD2. Trimming removed 1 base from V and 3 bases from J; junction bases left unmatched: 4. The CDR3 is made up of 16 amino acids. From germline, CDR1 is SGHAT and CDR2 FQNNGV. This chain's CDR3 is CASSLGLAGNYNEQFF. The CDR3 nucleotides are TGTGCCAGCAGCTTAGGTCTAGCGGGGAACTACAATGAGCAGTTCTTC. Variable domain in full (rest from reference TRBV11-2 and TRBJ2-1): EAGVAQSPRYKIIEKRQSVAFWCNPISGHATLYWYQQILGQGPKLLIQFQNNGVVDDSQLPKDRFSAERLKGVDSTLKIQPAKLEDSAVYLCASSLGLAGNYNEQFFGPGTRLTVL.

The table lists this clone with a few counts. This sequence joins TRBV5-6 and TRBJ2-2; 9 bases match TRBD2. The CDR3 is 16 residues long. In germline, CDR1 is SGHDT, CDR2 YYEEEE. Trimming at V came to 0 bases and at J to 4 bases, leaving 4 bases not matched to a gene. The CDR3 sequence is CASSLEGGRATGELFF. CDR3 DNA sequence: TGTGCCAGCAGCTTGGAGGGCGGGAGGGCCACCGGGGAGCTGTTTTTT.

The V gene is TRBV12-5, the J gene TRBJ1-1; D is unclear. This CDR3 is built from 12 residues. The V end lost 7 bases, the J end lost 4 bases, and 10 bases lay between the germline ends. CDR1 and CDR2 (germline): LGHNT, FRNRAP. This chain's CDR3 is CASVGRPTEAFF. The CDR3 DNA is TGTGCTAGTGTGGGGAGGCCCACTGAAGCTTTCTTT.

The V and J genes are TRBV4-2 and TRBJ2-1; tentative D call: TRBD2 (7 bases). Between the trimmed V and J ends, which lost 1 base and 7 bases, there was a span of 17 bases. Germline CDR1 and CDR2: LGHNA and YNFKEQ. The CDR3 is 16 residues long. The CDR3 loop reads CASSQVDPKGGNEQFF. CDR3 in DNA: TGTGCCAGCAGCCAAGTCGACCCGAAGGGGGGGAATGAGCAGTTCTTC.

Comment on this clone: Other DNA sequences in this sample translate to the same CDR3. The V call is TRBV12-5, the J call TRBJ1-1, with D possibly being TRBD1 (6 bases). The CDR3 is made up of 15 amino acids. Trimming cost V 2 bases and J 1 base, with 11 bases left between them. Germline CDR1 is LGHNT and CDR2 is FRNRAP. The DNA of the CDR3 is TGTGCTAGTGGTTTGTTCGGCAGGGGGAACACTGAAGCTTTCTTT. This codes for CASGLFGRGNTEAFF.

The J gene is TRBJ1-2, the V gene TRBV4-2; TRBD1 aligns across 8 bases. The junction had 10 bases not matched to a gene; V was cut back by 2 bases and J by 5 bases. This CDR3 region has 16 residues. Per the germline V gene, CDR1 is LGHNA and CDR2 is YNFKEQ. The CDR3 reads CASSQPRDRPQYGYTF. CDR3 coding DNA: TGTGCCAGCAGCCAACCCCGGGACAGGCCACAATATGGCTACACCTTC.

This chain uses TRBV6-5 with TRBJ2-5; 7 bases align to TRBD1. After removal of 0 bases from V and 3 bases from J, the junction contained 7 bases not matched to a gene. The CDR3 length is 16 residues. In germline, CDR1 is MNHEY, CDR2 SVGAGI. Here the CDR3 DNA reads TGTGCCAGCAGTTACTCGAGCGACAGGGCCGAAGAGACCCAGTACTTC. The encoded protein is CASSYSSDRAEETQYF.

J is TRBJ2-3 and V is TRBV25-1, with 8 bases identical to TRBD2. V lost 7 bases to trimming and J lost 8 bases; unmatched junction nucleotides: 14. Germline loops: CDR1 MGHDK, CDR2 SYGVNS. This CDR3 region has 15 residues. The CDR3 is CASMSSGSGGGTQYF. As DNA, the CDR3 is TGTGCCAGCATGTCCAGCGGGAGTGGGGGGGGTACGCAGTATTTT.

Notes on this clone: Additional DNA sequences in this sample encode the identical CDR3. The chain is built from TRBV20-1 and TRBJ2-3; D ambiguous. This CDR3 region has 11 residues. Trimming removed 3 bases from V and 3 bases from J, with 4 bases in between. Germline values: CDR1 DFQATT, CDR2 SNEGSKA (reference sequence). Here the CDR3 DNA reads TGCAGTGCTAGGAGAACAGATACGCAGTATTTT. It yields the protein CSARRTDTQYF.

This sequence joins TRBV4-2 and TRBJ2-5; TRBD2 agrees at 10 bases. The length of the CDR3 is 19 residues. The V and J ends lost 1 base and 4 bases, in that order; junction bases with no gene match: 15. Looked up from germline, CDR1 is LGHNA and CDR2 is YNFKEQ. This CDR3 is CASSQVAAPGLALPETQYF. As DNA, the CDR3 is TGTGCCAGCAGCCAAGTTGCCGCTCCGGGACTAGCGTTGCCAGAGACCCAGTACTTC.

This clone was recorded once. The rearrangement uses TRBV4-1 and TRBJ2-7; 7 bases agree with TRBD1. In germline, CDR1 is MGHRA, CDR2 YSYEKL. The junction had 11 bases not matched to a gene; V was cut back by 2 bases and J by 7 bases. This CDR3 has 15 residues. The CDR3 here is CASSQTGVFAGEQYF. As DNA, the CDR3 is TGCGCCAGCAGCCAAACAGGGGTTTTCGCAGGGGAGCAGTACTTC.